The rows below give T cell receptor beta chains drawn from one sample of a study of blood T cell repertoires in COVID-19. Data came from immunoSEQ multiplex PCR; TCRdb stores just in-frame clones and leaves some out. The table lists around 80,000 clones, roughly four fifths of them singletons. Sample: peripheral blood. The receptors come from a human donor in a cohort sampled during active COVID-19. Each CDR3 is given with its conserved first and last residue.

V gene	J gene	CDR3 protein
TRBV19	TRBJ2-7	CASSQGESYEQYF
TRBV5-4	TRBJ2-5	CAGGGEGQETQYF
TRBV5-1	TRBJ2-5	CASSLALAGGQETQYF
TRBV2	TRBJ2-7	CASTRPGDEQYF
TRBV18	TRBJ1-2	CASSSGQGGVYGYTF
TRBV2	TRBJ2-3	CASSDTTGGRDTQYF
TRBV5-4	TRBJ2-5	CASSLQGGETQYF
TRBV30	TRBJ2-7	CAWSSGVIYEQYF
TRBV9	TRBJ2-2	CASSVASVTGELFF
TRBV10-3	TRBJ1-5	CATQGARGNQPQHF
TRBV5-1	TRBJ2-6	CASSKDSSPSGANVLTF
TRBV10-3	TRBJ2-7	CANSQGPYEQYF
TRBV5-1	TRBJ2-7	CASSPTLLQGATSGYSYEQYF
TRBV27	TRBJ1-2	CASSLRQEYGYTF
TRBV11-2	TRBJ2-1	CASSRTSGVITDEQFF
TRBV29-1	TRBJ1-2	CSVTTRQNYGYTF
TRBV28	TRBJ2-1	CASPPQGGEQFF
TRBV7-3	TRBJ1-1	CASSLGQGSTEAFF
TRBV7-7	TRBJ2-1	CASSLGPTANEQFF
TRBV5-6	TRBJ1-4	CASSLGQVGEKLFF
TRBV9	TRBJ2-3	CASSPLGRGSDTQYF
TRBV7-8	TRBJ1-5	CASSPGTDQPQHF
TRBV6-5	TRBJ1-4	CASSYTGGGNEKLFF
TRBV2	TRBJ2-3	CASIFVSSGIQADTQYF
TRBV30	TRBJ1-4	CAWSVVRGVGEKLFF
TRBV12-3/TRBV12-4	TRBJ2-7	CASSPGQIYEQYF
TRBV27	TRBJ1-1	CASGPLRDRGSEAFF
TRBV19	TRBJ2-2	CASSMTVTGELFF
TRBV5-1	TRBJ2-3	CASSLETPTSSDTQYF
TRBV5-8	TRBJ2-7	CASSVRLAGHYEQYF
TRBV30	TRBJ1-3	CACTTGQNSGNTIYF
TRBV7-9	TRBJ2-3	CASSHTGFGYF
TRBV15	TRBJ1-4	CATSRSDATNEKLFF
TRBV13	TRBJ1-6	CASSLRTPGVSPLHF
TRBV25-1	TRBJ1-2	CASNSYSYGYTF
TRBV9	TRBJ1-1	CASSPHAGSNTEAFF
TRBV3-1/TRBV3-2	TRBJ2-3	CASNQQGRRTDTQYF
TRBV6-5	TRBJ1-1	CASSYSAIGANTEAFF
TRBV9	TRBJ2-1	CASSGGLGEQFF
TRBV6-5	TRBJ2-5	CASSYSQGGRETQYF
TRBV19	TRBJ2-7	CASSIRDTLYEQYF
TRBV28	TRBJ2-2	CASNSLTGELFF
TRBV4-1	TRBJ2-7	CASSQQVMGGTPYEQYF
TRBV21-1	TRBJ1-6	CASSKARQGAVNSPLHF
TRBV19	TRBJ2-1	CASSIWTGGTWNEQFF
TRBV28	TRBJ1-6	CASTPDRYNSPLHF
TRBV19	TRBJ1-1	CASSKTGGAMNTEAFF
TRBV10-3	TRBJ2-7	CAISGKDTSYEQYF
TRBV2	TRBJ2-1	CASSEGDSPYNEQFF
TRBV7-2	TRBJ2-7	CASSTAGGTSYEQYF
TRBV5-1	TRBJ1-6	CASSPYGDSNSPLHF
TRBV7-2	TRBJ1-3	CASTFGTGGAGNTIYF
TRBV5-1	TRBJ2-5	CASSILLAGGEETQYF
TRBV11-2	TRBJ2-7	CASSLAGGGLNF